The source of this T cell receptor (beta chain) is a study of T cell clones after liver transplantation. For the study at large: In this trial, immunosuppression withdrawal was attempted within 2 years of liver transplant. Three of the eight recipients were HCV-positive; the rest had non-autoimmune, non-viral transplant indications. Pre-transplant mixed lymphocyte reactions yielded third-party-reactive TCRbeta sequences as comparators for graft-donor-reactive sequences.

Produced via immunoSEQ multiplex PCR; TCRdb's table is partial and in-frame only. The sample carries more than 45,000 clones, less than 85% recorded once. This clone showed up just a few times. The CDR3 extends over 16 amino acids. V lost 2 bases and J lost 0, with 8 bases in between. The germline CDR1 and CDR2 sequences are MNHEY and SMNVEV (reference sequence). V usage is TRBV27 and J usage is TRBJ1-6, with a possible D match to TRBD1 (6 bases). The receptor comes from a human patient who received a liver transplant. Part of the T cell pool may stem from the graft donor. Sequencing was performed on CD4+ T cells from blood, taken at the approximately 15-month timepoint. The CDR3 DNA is TGTGCCAGCAGTTTAGGGACAAACTCCTATAATTCACCCCTCCACTTT. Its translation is CASSLGTNSYNSPLHF.